One TCR beta chain is described in this entry. What it recognizes is unknown. These data originate in a study of OX40 agonist ivuxolimab in advanced cancers. Study results and limitations: Expanded clones belonging to CD8+ T cells outnumbered, on average, those of CD4+.

Method: immunoSEQ multiplex PCR; TCRdb's copy keeps in-frame clones and lacks some. Of roughly 36,000 clones listed, about 76% are singletons. V was pared by 2 bases and J by 3 bases, with 5 bases of the junction left unmatched. Per germline, CDR1 MNHNS and CDR2 SASEGT. The CDR3 is 15 amino acids. This material consisted of CD4+ or CD8+ T cells sorted from blood, taken in a trial of the OX40 agonist ivuxolimab. The chain is built from TRBV6-1 and TRBJ2-3; 7 positions match TRBD1. The receptor was derived from an adult with an advanced solid tumor such as melanoma, head and neck, liver or kidney cancer. CDR3: CASSERDRKTDTQYF. The CDR3 coding sequence is TGTGCCAGCAGTGAACGGGACAGAAAAACAGATACGCAGTATTTT.